The clone carrying this T cell receptor beta chain was observed once. Using immunoSEQ multiplex PCR, the repertoire was profiled, and TCRdb retains in-frame clones only, with some absent. The repertoire holds approximately 320,000 clones, with under 95% as singletons. From germline, CDR1 is SNHLY and CDR2 FYNNEI. Trimming cost V 8 bases and J 0 bases, with 14 bases left between them. The CDR3 consists of 14 residues. This entry belongs to a study of blood T cell repertoires in COVID-19. In the study overall: COVID-19 samples from acute and convalescent phases originated in the United States, Italy and Spain.

This receptor was obtained from a man aged 55 to 70 who had recovered from COVID-19. The specimen was PBMCs or T cells enriched from blood (not recorded which). The chain recombines TRBV2 with TRBJ2-7; D perhaps matches TRBD1 (6 bases). The CDR3 DNA is TGTGCCAGCCGTAGACAGGTGAGCTCCTACGAGCAGTACTTC. Translated, it gives CASRRQVSSYEQYF.